Included here is one TCR beta chain sequence, with context. The entry originates in a study of blood T cell repertoires in COVID-19. Study details: The United States, Italy and Spain supplied acute and convalescent COVID-19 samples.

Original methodology: Amplification of reference gene primers provided the estimated nucleated cell counts. The method was immunoSEQ multiplex PCR; TCRdb's version includes in-frame clones alone and lacks a portion of them. The V and J calls and clone size are taken from that table; D and trimming were inferred from the DNA. The repertoire consists of 150,000 to 200,000 clones, with about 85% occurring once and the leading ten covering approximately 24%. The germline gives CDR1 SGHVS, CDR2 FNYEAQ. V was cut by 3 bases and J by 0 bases, with 12 bases left in between. CDR3 size: 16 residues. This TCR was recovered from a man aged 60 to 75 with acute or convalescent COVID-19. Sequences were obtained from peripheral blood. V usage is TRBV7-6 and J usage is TRBJ1-5; tentatively, D is TRBD1 (5 bases). The CDR3 DNA follows: TGTGCCAGCAGCTTTTGGGCAGGGAATAGCAATCAGCCCCAGCATTTT. Its protein is CASSFWAGNSNQPQHF.